This entry lists 30 T cell receptor beta chains sequenced from one sample in a study of technical replicates of blood from a few donors. Clones were read by immunoSEQ multiplex PCR, and TCRdb kept only the in-frame ones, dropping some. The sample holds about 49,000 clones, approximately 90% seen once. The sequenced material came from PBMCs. Receptor source: a human donor in good health. Some clones in this sample may be carry-over from other donors' samples.

The V and J genes are TRBV30 and TRBJ2-7; 7 nucleotides agree with TRBD2. With V trimmed by 4 bases and J by 4 bases, 13 bases remained unmatched. CDR1 GTSNPN and CDR2 SVGIG come from the germline V gene (reference sequence). This CDR3 is built from 15 residues. The CDR3 reads CAWTPKAGARYEQYF. Written as DNA, the CDR3 is TGTGCCTGGACCCCGAAGGCGGGAGCACGGTACGAGCAGTACTTC. Variable domain in full (rest from reference TRBV30 and TRBJ2-7): SQTIHQWPATLVQPVGSPLSLECTVEGTSNPNLYWYRQAAGRGLQLLFYSVGIGQISSEVPQNLSASRPQDRQFILSSKKLLLSDSGFYLCAWTPKAGARYEQYFGPGTRLTVT.

This clone has a single count. The chain combines TRBV4-3 with TRBJ1-2, with 8 positions matching TRBD1. CDR3 length: 15 residues. From germline, CDR1 is LGHNA and CDR2 YSLEER. With V trimmed by 2 bases and J by 7 bases, 9 bases remained unmatched. The CDR3 DNA follows: TGCGCCAGCAGCCAACAGGACAGGGCGGCGGGTGGCTACACCTTC. It encodes CASSQQDRAAGGYTF.

V gene TRBV7-7 combines with J gene TRBJ2-3, with D unresolved. CDR3 length: 15 residues. V lost 1 base and J 2 bases, leaving 10 bases between the germline ends. Germline V gives CDR1 SSHAT, CDR2 FNYEAQ (reference sequence). The DNA of the CDR3 is TGTGCCAGCAGCTTAGGCGGCACCAACACAGATACGCAGTATTTT. Its translation is CASSLGGTNTDTQYF.

The chain employs TRBV7-2 and TRBJ2-7; 10 bases line up with TRBD2. Germline trimming cut 5 bases from V and 6 bases from J; bases unmatched to any gene: 10. CDR1 and CDR2 from the germline V gene are SGHTA and FQGNSA. The CDR3 is 15 amino acids. The chain's CDR3 is CASSPIAGGFSEQYF. In nucleotides, the CDR3 is TGTGCCAGCAGCCCTATAGCGGGGGGATTTAGCGAGCAGTACTTC. Full variable domain (outside the CDR3, taken from reference TRBV7-2 and TRBJ2-7): GAGVSQSPSNKVTEKGKDVELRCDPISGHTALYWYRQSLGQGLEFLIYFQGNSAPDKSGLPSDRFSAERTGGSVSTLTIQRTQQEDSAVYLCASSPIAGGFSEQYFGPGTRLTVT.

The CDR3 sequence is CASSYSWQGGGYTF. In nucleotides, the CDR3 is TGTGCCAGCAGTTACTCGTGGCAGGGGGGTGGCTACACCTTC. This chain joins TRBV6-5 and TRBJ1-2, with 7 nucleotides matching TRBD1. From germline, CDR1 is MNHEY and CDR2 SVGAGI. The CDR3 is 14 amino acids. With V trimmed by 0 bases and J by 7 bases, 5 bases remained unmatched.

The chain links TRBV14 to TRBJ1-6; D not certain. Germline loops: CDR1 SGHDN, CDR2 FVKESK. CDR3 length equals 14 residues. V was cut by 4 bases and J by 9 bases, with 13 bases left in between. As DNA, the CDR3 is TGTGCCAGCAGCCTTGACTACTGGGGTTCACCCCTCCACTTT. Encoded protein: CASSLDYWGSPLHF.

This chain uses TRBV19 with TRBJ2-7; TRBD1 matches at 7 bases. This CDR3 is 14 amino acids long. CDR1 and CDR2 (germline): LNHDA, SQIVND (reference sequence). The V segment lost 1 base and the J segment 0 bases; nucleotides outside the gene matches: 0. The CDR3 sequence is CASSIGDSSYEQYF. In DNA, the CDR3 is TGTGCCAGTAGTATAGGGGACAGCTCCTACGAGCAGTACTTC.

The CDR3 DNA is TGTGCCTGGAGTGGACTAGCGGGTAACGAGCAGTACTTC. As protein: CAWSGLAGNEQYF. V gene TRBV30 combines with J gene TRBJ2-7; 10 bases fit TRBD2. Germline loops: CDR1 GTSNPN, CDR2 SVGIG (reference sequence). The CDR3 totals 13 residues. V shed 1 base and J 5 bases; nucleotides not matched to a gene: 2.

The rearrangement links TRBV29-1 to TRBJ2-3; D is possibly TRBD1 (5 bases). In germline, CDR1 is SQVTM, CDR2 ANQGSEA. This CDR3 is built from 14 residues. Trimming left V 4 bases short and J 1 base short, with 12 bases between. CDR3 in amino acids: CSVAQGSRTDTQYF. The CDR3 region has the DNA TGCAGCGTTGCCCAGGGATCCCGCACAGATACGCAGTATTTT.

The rearrangement uses TRBV5-1 and TRBJ1-1, with D possibly being TRBD1 (6 bases). The CDR3 is made up of 16 amino acids. Germline V gene lookup returns CDR1 SGHRS and CDR2 YFSETQ. With 3 bases removed from V and 0 bases from J, the gap between germline ends came to 15 bases. The CDR3 region is CASSSSPDRMNTEAFF. The CDR3, as DNA: TGCGCCAGCAGCTCCAGCCCAGACAGGATGAACACTGAAGCTTTCTTT.

The chain combines TRBV5-4 with TRBJ1-1, with D possibly TRBD1 on 6 matching bases. The CDR3 length is 15 residues. Germline lookup yields CDR1 SGHNT and CDR2 YYREEE (reference sequence). V was pared by 2 bases and J by 2 bases, with 13 bases between. The CDR3, as DNA: TGTGCCAGCAGCTTAACCGGACAGAGTAACACTGAAGCTTTCTTT. This translates into CASSLTGQSNTEAFF.

The rearrangement uses TRBV18 and TRBJ1-2; 7 positions agree with TRBD1. Germline V gives CDR1 KGHSH, CDR2 LQKENI. J was trimmed by 4 bases and V by 3 bases; bases with no gene match: 8. The CDR3 covers 15 residues. CDR3 loop: CASSPTLDRSYGYTF. CDR3 bases: TGTGCCAGCTCACCGACATTGGACAGGTCCTATGGCTACACCTTC.

The gene calls are TRBV4-3 and TRBJ2-7; 9 bases fit TRBD1. The germline gives CDR1 LGHNA, CDR2 YSLEER. The length of the CDR3 is 15 residues. The V gene end was trimmed by 4 bases and the J gene end by 0 bases; junction bases not matched to a gene: 4. The CDR3 is CASSRGQGSSYEQYF. The CDR3 DNA is TGCGCCAGCAGCCGCGGACAGGGGAGCTCCTACGAGCAGTACTTC.

The chain uses TRBV7-3 and TRBJ1-1; 7 positions match TRBD1. This CDR3 has 13 amino acids. With V trimmed by 4 bases and J by 3 bases, 2 bases remained unmatched. Per the germline V gene, CDR1 is SGHTA and CDR2 is FQGTGA. The chain's CDR3 is CASSSGQDTEAFF. The CDR3 coding sequence is TGTGCCAGCAGCTCCGGACAGGACACTGAAGCTTTCTTT.

V usage is TRBV6-5 and J usage is TRBJ1-5, with 7 nucleotides matching TRBD1. The CDR3 has 16 residues. Trimming removed 4 bases from V and 4 bases from J; junction bases left unmatched: 10. CDR1 is MNHEY, CDR2 SVGAGI, per germline. The CDR3 loop is CASSSYSIQGNQPQHF. The DNA for the CDR3 is TGTGCCAGCAGTTCATACTCGATACAGGGGAATCAGCCCCAGCATTTT.

CDR3 sequence (DNA): TGCGCCAGCAGCGGACGGGAAGTGGTACCGAACACCGGGGAGCTGTTTTTT. Amino acids: CASSGREVVPNTGELFF. The genes are TRBV5-1 and TRBJ2-2; perhaps TRBD2 as D (5 bases). V was clipped by 4 bases and J by 0 bases, with 16 bases between them. The CDR3 is 17 residues long. The germline V gene has CDR1 SGHRS and CDR2 YFSETQ. The complete variable domain, with remaining parts taken from reference TRBV5-1 and TRBJ2-2, reads KAGVTQTPRYLIKTRGQQVTLSCSPISGHRSVSWYQQTPGQGLQFLFEYFSETQRNKGNFPGRFSGRQFSNSRSEMNVSTLELGDSALYLCASSGREVVPNTGELFFGEGSRLTVL.

The chain recombines TRBV19 with TRBJ2-3; 8 bases match TRBD1. Germline CDR1 reads LNHDA; CDR2 reads SQIVND (reference sequence). The CDR3 is made up of 15 amino acids. The ends lost 4 bases at V and 2 bases at J; junction bases unmatched: 5. CDR3 residues: CASSSRGRYTDTQYF. The CDR3 DNA reads as TGTGCCAGTAGTAGCAGGGGGCGATACACAGATACGCAGTATTTT.

In this sample, this clone turned up once. The rearrangement uses TRBV6-1 and TRBJ1-6; TRBD1 matches at 9 bases. The CDR3 extends over 17 amino acids. Trimming at V came to 3 bases and at J to 1 base, leaving 4 bases not matched to a gene. Germline CDR1 is MNHNS and CDR2 is SASEGT. CDR3 amino acids: CASSESTGGSYNSPLHF. CDR3 nucleotides: TGTGCCAGCAGTGAGTCGACAGGGGGGTCCTATAATTCACCCCTCCACTTT.

V usage is TRBV27 and J usage is TRBJ2-1; the match to TRBD2 covers 15 bases. Germline-derived CDR1 and CDR2 are MNHEY and SMNVEV (reference sequence). V trimming: 6 bases; J trimming: 6 bases; junction bases outside the gene matches: 6. The CDR3 loop spans 16 amino acids. Here the CDR3 reads CASRGLAGGRSNEQFF. The CDR3 coding sequence is TGTGCCAGCAGGGGACTAGCGGGAGGACGAAGCAATGAGCAGTTCTTC.

This clone was found a few times. This chain uses TRBV6-4 with TRBJ2-2, with D possibly matching TRBD2 (6 bases). The CDR3 has 14 amino acids. Germline CDR1 MRHNA, CDR2 SNTAGT. Trimming shortened V by 2 bases and J by 2 bases, and 6 bases separated the two germline ends. Here the CDR3 reads CASSDGTNTGELFF. As DNA, the CDR3 is TGTGCCAGCAGTGACGGGACTAACACCGGGGAGCTGTTTTTT.

The chain couples TRBV5-4 to TRBJ1-1; 8 nucleotides agree with TRBD1. V shed 5 bases and J 3 bases; nucleotides not matched to a gene: 3. The germline V gene has CDR1 SGHNT and CDR2 YYREEE (reference sequence). The CDR3 covers 13 residues. The CDR3 protein is CASRTGVDTEAFF. In DNA, the CDR3 is TGTGCCAGCAGGACAGGGGTTGACACTGAAGCTTTCTTT.

V usage is TRBV25-1 and J usage is TRBJ1-1; the D gene is possibly TRBD1 (5 bases). V was shortened by 8 bases and J by 1 base, with 8 bases between the two germline ends. This CDR3 spans 12 amino acids. Germline CDR1 reads MGHDK; CDR2 reads SYGVNS. The CDR3 spells CASVGGNTEAFF. CDR3 bases: TGTGCCAGCGTGGGGGGGAACACTGAAGCTTTCTTT. The whole variable domain, remainder taken from reference TRBV25-1 and TRBJ1-1, is EADIYQTPRYLVIGTGKKITLECSQTMGHDKMYWYQQDPGMELHLIHYSYGVNSTEKGDLSSESTVSRIRTEHFPLTLESARPSHTSQYLCASVGGNTEAFFGQGTRLTVV.

This clone was found once. This chain connects TRBV4-3 to TRBJ1-3; D might be TRBD1 (5 bases). The germline gives CDR1 LGHNA, CDR2 YSLEER. Trimming removed 4 bases from V and 0 bases from J, with 10 bases in between. This CDR3 has 15 residues. The CDR3 bases are TGCGCCAGCAGCCGGGACTGGAGCTCTGGAAACACCATATATTTT. Residues: CASSRDWSSGNTIYF.

J is TRBJ1-6 and V is TRBV7-9, with TRBD1 matching over 8 bases. The junction had 4 bases not matched to a gene; V was cut back by 5 bases and J by 7 bases. Germline V gene sequence: CDR1 SEHNR, CDR2 FQNEAQ (reference sequence). The CDR3 loop spans 14 amino acids. In DNA form, the CDR3 reads TGTGCCAGCAGCATGACAGGGGACAATTCACCCCTCCACTTT. This sequence encodes CASSMTGDNSPLHF.

The chain has TRBV11-2 and TRBJ1-2, with a tentative D call TRBD1 (6 bases). This CDR3 has 14 amino acids. Looked up from germline, CDR1 is SGHAT and CDR2 is FQNNGV. V was trimmed by 5 bases and J by 2 bases, leaving 12 bases between them. CDR3 amino acids: CASSPGGANYGYTF. The CDR3 nucleotides are TGTGCCAGCAGCCCCGGGGGGGCGAACTATGGCTACACCTTC.

This chain joins TRBV9 and TRBJ2-1; TRBD2 might be the D (7 bases). Germline-derived CDR1 and CDR2 are SGDLS and YYNGEE. The CDR3 is made up of 15 amino acids. Trimming removed 0 bases from V and 3 bases from J, with 10 bases in between. The CDR3 is CASSVGGGGYNEQFF. DNA of the CDR3: TGTGCCAGCAGCGTAGGGGGGGGCGGCTACAATGAGCAGTTCTTC.

The chain recombines TRBV4-3 with TRBJ1-3, with D possibly being TRBD1 (5 bases). There are 15 residues in the CDR3. V lost 1 base and J lost 4, with 11 bases in between. The germline V gene has CDR1 LGHNA and CDR2 YSLEER. The CDR3 coding sequence is TGCGCCAGCAGCCAAGTTGTGGGGCTAGGAAACACCATATATTTT. Its protein product is CASSQVVGLGNTIYF.

The chain uses TRBV11-2 and TRBJ2-7, with TRBD2 matching over 9 bases. CDR3 length: 17 residues. Germline-derived CDR1 and CDR2 are SGHAT and FQNNGV. J gave up 6 bases and V 1 base, and 13 bases lay outside the gene matches. CDR3 in DNA: TGTGCCAGCAGCTTAGTTCCGCGGGGGGGCTCCGGTCGCGAGCAGTACTTC. Encoded protein: CASSLVPRGGSGREQYF.

The CDR3 nucleotides read TGTGCCAGCAGCCCGGGACAGCTAGTCACCGGGGAGCTGTTTTTT. This translates into CASSPGQLVTGELFF. V usage is TRBV6-6 and J usage is TRBJ2-2, with 7 bases identical to TRBD1. The CDR3 spans 15 residues. The germline gives CDR1 MNHNY, CDR2 SVGAGI (reference sequence). The V segment lost 6 bases and the J segment 4 bases; nucleotides outside the gene matches: 8.

The chain has TRBV7-8 and TRBJ1-6; possible D gene TRBD1, 5 bases. This CDR3 comprises 15 residues. V lost 4 bases and J lost 9, with 16 bases in between. Germline CDR1 and CDR2: SGHVS and FQNEAQ. The CDR3 reads CASSSPRQGGSPLHF. CDR3 in DNA: TGTGCCAGCAGCTCCCCCCGGCAGGGCGGTTCACCCCTCCACTTT. The full variable domain, its missing parts supplied by reference TRBV7-8 and TRBJ1-6, is GAGVSQSPRYKVAKRGQDVALRCDPISGHVSLFWYQQALGQGPEFLTYFQNEAQLDKSGLPSDRFFAERPEGSVSTLKIQRTQQEDSAVYLCASSSPRQGGSPLHFGNGTRLTVT.